What follows are 7 T cell receptor beta chains derived from one specimen sequenced in a study of OX40 agonist ivuxolimab in advanced cancers. The method was immunoSEQ multiplex PCR; TCRdb's version includes in-frame clones alone and lacks a portion of them. The data show roughly 71,000 clones, about 89% seen once. This specimen was CD4+ or CD8+ T cells sorted from blood, taken in a trial of the OX40 agonist ivuxolimab. These receptors came from an adult with an advanced solid tumor such as melanoma, head and neck, liver or kidney cancer.

V usage is TRBV11-2 and J usage is TRBJ2-2; D remains ambiguous. Per germline, CDR1 SGHAT and CDR2 FQNNGV. The V end was cut by 3 bases, the J end by 5 bases, with 7 bases between. This CDR3 has 13 amino acids. This chain's CDR3 is CASSFQGTGELFF. Here the CDR3 DNA reads TGTGCCAGCAGCTTTCAAGGGACCGGGGAGCTGTTTTTT.

The V and J genes are TRBV5-4 and TRBJ2-1; TRBD2 might be the D (6 bases). Per the germline V gene, CDR1 is SGHNT and CDR2 is YYREEE (reference sequence). Trimming pared 4 bases from V and 0 bases from J, leaving 14 bases between. The CDR3 length is 16 residues. CDR3 DNA sequence: TGTGCCAGCAGCCCAAGCGGGCTGAGCTCCTACAATGAGCAGTTCTTC. Its protein product is CASSPSGLSSYNEQFF.

This chain joins TRBV2 and TRBJ1-5, with 9 positions matching TRBD1. V shed 3 bases, J shed 2 bases, and the junction held 5 bases outside the gene matches. There are 16 residues in the CDR3. Germline assignment: CDR1 SNHLY and CDR2 FYNNEI. The chain's CDR3 is CASSDRRTGGNQPQHF. CDR3 bases: TGTGCCAGCAGTGACCGCCGGACAGGGGGCAATCAGCCCCAGCATTTT.

The V and J genes are TRBV19 and TRBJ2-7; D gene ambiguous. Germline V gene sequence: CDR1 LNHDA, CDR2 SQIVND (reference sequence). Trimming shortened V by 5 bases and J by 6 bases, and 14 bases separated the two germline ends. There are 13 residues in the CDR3. CDR3 protein: CASSLLAGAEQYF. The CDR3 DNA sequence: TGTGCCAGTAGTCTCCTTGCCGGCGCCGAGCAGTACTTC.

V is TRBV6-5 and J is TRBJ1-4, with D possibly being TRBD1 (6 bases). The CDR3 is 13 amino acids. Trimming pared 2 bases from V and 12 bases from J, leaving 13 bases between. Germline V gives CDR1 MNHEY, CDR2 SVGAGI. CDR3 residues: CASSYATGWELFF. The CDR3 nucleotides read TGTGCCAGCAGTTACGCCACAGGGTGGGAACTGTTTTTT.

The CDR3 bases are TGTGCCAGCAGCCGATCGGGGGTAGGTTACAACGAGCAGTACTTC. Translating it yields CASSRSGVGYNEQYF. The chain combines TRBV28 with TRBJ2-7, with D maybe TRBD2 (6 bases). CDR3 size: 15 residues. CDR1 is MDHEN and CDR2 is SYDVKM in the germline V gene. Trimming removed 6 bases at V and 5 bases at J, with 20 bases between.

The rearrangement joins TRBV2 to TRBJ2-5, with D perhaps matching TRBD1 (7 bases). CDR1 is SNHLY, CDR2 FYNNEI, per germline. Trimming shortened V by 10 bases and J by 5 bases, and 14 bases separated the two germline ends. CDR3 length: 12 amino acids. Here the CDR3 DNA reads TGTGCCACCCAGACAGGGAGGGAGACCCAGTACTTC. Translated: CATQTGRETQYF.